Each of the 27 T cell receptor beta chains below was sequenced from the same sample in a study of blood T cell repertoires in COVID-19. The assay was immunoSEQ multiplex PCR, and TCRdb's table has in-frame clones only and misses some. The sample lists about 97,000 clones; approximately 87% were seen once. Sequenced: peripheral blood. Receptor source: a human donor in a cohort sampled during active COVID-19.

J is TRBJ2-7 and V is TRBV28; TRBD1 is a possible D gene (5 bases). The CDR3 is 14 residues long. Trimming stripped 4 bases from V and 4 bases from J, with 14 bases between. CDR1 MDHEN and CDR2 SYDVKM come from the germline V gene. The CDR3 spells CASSSPGLSYEQYF. The DNA for the CDR3 is TGTGCCAGCAGTTCCCCAGGGTTGTCGTACGAGCAGTACTTC.

This clone is a singleton in its sample. The chain has TRBV21-1 and TRBJ2-2; the table calls TRBD2, which could not be checked here. TRBV21-1 is labeled a pseudogene. There are 16 residues in the CDR3. CDR3 amino acids: CASSARVPLMDGELFF. In DNA form, the CDR3 reads TGTGCCAGCAGCGCCCGGGTCCCCCTGATGGACGGGGAGCTGTTTTTT.

The V and J genes are TRBV7-2 and TRBJ2-7; 12 bases are a match to TRBD1. This CDR3 region has 18 residues. CDR1 and CDR2 from the germline V gene are SGHTA and FQGNSA. With V trimmed by 0 bases and J by 12 bases, 18 bases remained unmatched. The CDR3 DNA reads TGTGCCAGCAGCTTAGCAGGAACCCCGGGACAGGGGGCAGACCACCGGTACTTC. It specifies CASSLAGTPGQGADHRYF.

V gene TRBV30 combines with J gene TRBJ2-5; a weak D match, TRBD1 (6 bases). Trimming stripped 3 bases from V and 5 bases from J, with 19 bases between. Looked up from germline, CDR1 is GTSNPN and CDR2 is SVGIG (reference sequence). This CDR3 comprises 15 residues. The CDR3 bases are TGTGCCTGGAGCCCCCCACCCGCCAGGGGTGAGACCCAGTACTTC. Translation: CAWSPPPARGETQYF.

Here the CDR3 reads CASSRPGQNYGYTF. In nucleotides, the CDR3 is TGTGCCAGCAGTCGCCCGGGACAGAACTATGGCTACACCTTC. The V call is TRBV6-2 or TRBV6-3, the J call TRBJ1-2; TRBD1 agrees at 7 bases. CDR3 length: 14 residues. J gave up 2 bases and V 5 bases, and 5 bases lay outside the gene matches. Germline CDR1 and CDR2: MNHEY and SVGEGT.

This chain links TRBV27 with TRBJ2-3; no clear D. The CDR3 is 18 amino acids. The V and J ends lost 2 bases and 2 bases respectively, with 20 bases between them. Germline-derived CDR1 and CDR2 are MNHEY and SMNVEV (reference sequence). As DNA, the CDR3 is TGTGCCAGCAGTTTACGAGTGTCTAGAATCTCCAACACAGATACGCAGTATTTT. Translating it yields CASSLRVSRISNTDTQYF.

The chain has TRBV19 and TRBJ1-1, with a tentative D call TRBD1 (5 bases). Germline lookup yields CDR1 LNHDA and CDR2 SQIVND (reference sequence). CDR3 length: 14 amino acids. The V and J ends lost 4 bases and 3 bases respectively, with 12 bases between them. CDR3 bases: TGTGCCAGTAGTAATGTGGGGCGACACACTGAAGCTTTCTTT. Amino acid sequence: CASSNVGRHTEAFF.

This clone was seen only once. CDR3 bases: TGTGCCAGCAGCTTGGGCAGCGGCAACTCCTACGAGCAGTACTTC. Amino acids: CASSLGSGNSYEQYF. This chain joins TRBV11-3 and TRBJ2-7, with D possibly matching TRBD2 (5 bases). The germline V gene has CDR1 SGHNT and CDR2 YENEEA. V lost 3 bases to trimming and J lost 0 bases, with 12 bases between them. The CDR3 has 15 amino acids.

The chain combines TRBV5-8 with TRBJ1-1, with 10 bases that match TRBD1. The length of the CDR3 is 18 residues. V gave up 1 base and J gave up 4 bases; unmatched junction bases: 13. Germline V gene sequence: CDR1 SGHTS, CDR2 YDEGEE. The CDR3, as DNA: TGTGCCAGCAGCTTGCGACGGGACAGGGGAAGTGCTAGCACTGAAGCTTTCTTT. Translated, it gives CASSLRRDRGSASTEAFF. Filled out from reference TRBV5-8 and TRBJ1-1, the complete variable domain reads EAGVTQSPTHLIKTRGQQATLRCSPISGHTSVYWYQQALGLGLQFLLWYDEGEERNRGNFPPRFSGRQFPNYSSELNVNALELEDSALYLCASSLRRDRGSASTEAFFGQGTRLTVV.

The chain recombines TRBV7-2 with TRBJ1-1; 10 bases map to TRBD1. Germline V gene sequence: CDR1 SGHTA, CDR2 FQGNSA. J lost 8 bases, V lost 5 bases, and 11 bases had no gene match. This CDR3 is 15 amino acids long. CDR3 amino acids: CASSIKGTGASEAFF. DNA for the CDR3: TGTGCCAGCAGCATAAAGGGGACAGGGGCTAGCGAAGCTTTCTTT.

CDR3 coding DNA: TGTGCCAGCTCACCGGGGGGACAGGGGGCCGCTCAGCCCCAGCATTTT. As protein: CASSPGGQGAAQPQHF. This rearrangement joins TRBV18 to TRBJ1-5, with TRBD1 matching over 12 bases. Germline CDR1 reads KGHSH; CDR2 reads LQKENI. CDR3 size: 16 residues. Germline trimming cut 3 bases from V and 6 bases from J; bases unmatched to any gene: 6.

This chain connects TRBV19 to TRBJ1-1, with 11 bases identical to TRBD1. The CDR3 extends over 16 amino acids. V lost 3 bases to trimming and J lost 5 bases; unmatched junction nucleotides: 8. Germline lookup yields CDR1 LNHDA and CDR2 SQIVND (reference sequence). The DNA of the CDR3 is TGTGCCAGTAGTATCCGACCGGACAGGGGGCGTACTGAAGCTTTCTTT. This encodes CASSIRPDRGRTEAFF.

The chain combines TRBV28 with TRBJ2-1, with 7 bases lining up with TRBD2. Germline V gene lookup returns CDR1 MDHEN and CDR2 SYDVKM. The V segment lost 8 bases and the J segment 0 bases; nucleotides outside the gene matches: 7. The CDR3 consists of 15 residues. For the CDR3, the DNA is TGTGCCAGCCACCCAGCGGGACCCTCCTACAATGAGCAGTTCTTC. Translating it yields CASHPAGPSYNEQFF.

This clone was counted once. V and J are TRBV2 and TRBJ2-2; D not certain. The CDR3 length is 15 residues. The germline gives CDR1 SNHLY, CDR2 FYNNEI. Trimming took off 4 bases at V and 2 bases at J, with 11 bases between the two ends. The CDR3 loop reads CASSGSGRNTGELFF. CDR3 nucleotide sequence: TGTGCCAGCAGTGGGTCAGGCCGCAACACCGGGGAGCTGTTTTTT.

The rearrangement links TRBV30 to TRBJ2-3; D gene ambiguous. The CDR3 loop spans 14 amino acids. Germline V CDR1 and CDR2: GTSNPN, SVGIG (reference sequence). The V end lost 0 bases, the J end lost 0 bases, and 7 bases lay between the germline ends. The CDR3 nucleotides are TGTGCCTGGAGTGTCGCGCTTAGCACAGATACGCAGTATTTT. Protein sequence: CAWSVALSTDTQYF.

The chain recombines TRBV2 with TRBJ2-2, with 7 bases aligning to TRBD2. This CDR3 is built from 15 residues. Trimming took 10 bases from V and 5 from J; bases not matched to a gene: 13. CDR1 and CDR2 from the germline V gene are SNHLY and FYNNEI. In nucleotides, the CDR3 is TGTGCCACCGCTCGAAGCGGGATACGGACCGGGGAGCTGTTTTTT. Encoded protein: CATARSGIRTGELFF.

This chain joins TRBV6-5 and TRBJ1-4, with D possibly TRBD1 on 6 matching bases. The germline gives CDR1 MNHEY, CDR2 SVGAGI. This CDR3 has 14 residues. The V gene lost 6 bases and the J gene lost 2 bases, with 10 bases spanning the gap. The CDR3 nucleotides are TGTGCCAGCAGGACAACAGGGACTAATGAAAAACTGTTTTTT. Protein: CASRTTGTNEKLFF.

The chain couples TRBV23-1 to TRBJ1-5; D is unresolved. TRBV23-1 is assigned to the ORF class and has an uncertain function. Between the trimmed V and J ends, which lost 8 bases and 7 bases, there was a span of 18 bases. The CDR3 is 14 residues long. The DNA of the CDR3 is TGCGCCAGCGACCGAATGAGGCTTTGGCAGCCCCAGCATTTT. Translating it yields CASDRMRLWQPQHF.

The rearrangement joins TRBV19 to TRBJ1-2, with D uncertain. The CDR3 has 12 residues. The V end was cut by 9 bases, the J end by 3 bases, with 11 bases between. Per the germline V gene, CDR1 is LNHDA and CDR2 is SQIVND (reference sequence). The CDR3: CASRTGDYGYTF. Here the CDR3 DNA reads TGTGCCAGCCGAACCGGGGACTATGGCTACACCTTC.

This clone was counted only a few times. The chain couples TRBV27 to TRBJ2-5; TRBD2 agrees at 11 bases. CDR3 length: 16 residues. Trimming removed 2 bases from V and 4 bases from J; junction bases left unmatched: 6. CDR1 is MNHEY, CDR2 SMNVEV, per germline (reference sequence). Here the CDR3 DNA reads TGTGCCAGCAGTTTAATAGCGGGAGGGCCTTCAGAGACCCAGTACTTC. Protein sequence: CASSLIAGGPSETQYF.

The chain uses TRBV4-2 and TRBJ1-1; no clear D. V lost 3 bases and J 0 bases, leaving 14 bases between the germline ends. CDR1 and CDR2 from the germline V gene are LGHNA and YNFKEQ. CDR3 length: 16 amino acids. The CDR3 region has the DNA TGTGCCAGCAGCCAGTCCCGGGTTCGGCTGAACACTGAAGCTTTCTTT. It codes for CASSQSRVRLNTEAFF.

V and J are TRBV14 and TRBJ2-3; the D gene is possibly TRBD2 (6 bases). The length of the CDR3 is 17 residues. Per germline, CDR1 SGHDN and CDR2 FVKESK. V gave up 4 bases and J gave up 1 base, with 18 bases separating them. The CDR3 sequence is CASSLLRTISRTDTQYF. The CDR3 bases are TGTGCCAGCAGCCTTCTACGGACTATCTCCCGCACAGATACGCAGTATTTT. The full variable domain, its missing parts supplied by reference TRBV14 and TRBJ2-3, is EAGVTQFPSHSVIEKGQTVTLRCDPISGHDNLYWYRRVMGKEIKFLLHFVKESKQDESGMPNNRFLAERTGGTYSTLKVQPAELEDSGVYFCASSLLRTISRTDTQYFGPGTRLTVL.

The V and J genes are TRBV18 and TRBJ2-1; 14 nucleotides agree with TRBD2. Trimming at V came to 4 bases and at J to 6 bases, leaving 8 bases not matched to a gene. The length of the CDR3 is 17 residues. From germline, CDR1 is KGHSH and CDR2 LQKENI. DNA of the CDR3: TGTGCCAGCTCACGTCCGGAGGGGACTAGCGGGAGCAATGAGCAGTTCTTC. This codes for CASSRPEGTSGSNEQFF.

The chain links TRBV2 to TRBJ2-1; 12 bases are shared with TRBD2. The CDR3 spans 15 residues. Germline V CDR1 and CDR2: SNHLY, FYNNEI. With 2 bases clipped from V and 7 bases from J, the junction kept 3 bases outside the gene matches. For the CDR3, the DNA is TGTGCCAGCAGTGAATGGACTAGCGGGAAGAATGAGCAGTTCTTC. This translates into CASSEWTSGKNEQFF.

This chain uses TRBV5-5 with TRBJ2-1, with 8 bases aligning to TRBD2. The CDR3 is 15 residues long. V dropped 4 bases and J dropped 0; count of bases not matched to a gene: 3. Looked up from germline, CDR1 is SGHKS and CDR2 is YYEKEE (reference sequence). As DNA, the CDR3 is TGTGCCAGCAGCCCGGGGGGGAACTCCTACAATGAGCAGTTCTTC. This translates into CASSPGGNSYNEQFF.

The chain carries TRBV5-1 and TRBJ2-7, with TRBD2 identical over 7 bases. Looked up from germline, CDR1 is SGHRS and CDR2 is YFSETQ. Trimming cost V 0 bases and J 5 bases; bases outside gene matches: 14. The CDR3 is 17 amino acids. CDR3 residues: CASSLVPGGSYANEQYF. Written as DNA, the CDR3 is TGCGCCAGCAGCTTGGTTCCTGGCGGGAGCTACGCTAACGAGCAGTACTTC.

This sequence joins TRBV11-3 and TRBJ2-7; 11 bases line up with TRBD1. The CDR3 is made up of 14 amino acids. Germline CDR1 SGHNT, CDR2 YENEEA. V lost 3 bases and J lost 2; bases outside the gene matches: 0. The CDR3 DNA reads as TGTGCCAGCAGCTTGGGACAGGGGGCCTACGAGCAGTACTTC. Its protein is CASSLGQGAYEQYF.